Below are 27 T cell receptor beta chains sequenced from a single sample in a study of OX40 agonist ivuxolimab in advanced cancers. Profiled with immunoSEQ multiplex PCR; TCRdb holds only in-frame clones, not every one. In the table there are nearly 80,000 clones, about 90% of which are singletons. Here the sequenced sample was CD4+ or CD8+ T cells sorted from blood, taken in a trial of the OX40 agonist ivuxolimab. The source is an adult with an advanced solid tumor such as melanoma, head and neck, liver or kidney cancer.

CDR3 coding DNA: TGTGCCAGCAGCTTGGGGACCGGGTTCTATAATTCACCCCTCCACTTT. Amino acids: CASSLGTGFYNSPLHF. This chain connects TRBV7-9 to TRBJ1-6, with D maybe TRBD1 (5 bases). The length of the CDR3 is 16 residues. Germline V CDR1 and CDR2: SEHNR, FQNEAQ (reference sequence). V shed 3 bases and J shed 3 bases, with 12 bases lying between them.

The chain recombines TRBV6-1 with TRBJ1-2; 8 nucleotides agree with TRBD1. The CDR3 covers 14 residues. Unmatched junction bases numbered 3, after V lost 6 bases and J lost 0 bases. In germline, CDR1 is MNHNS, CDR2 SASEGT. The CDR3 DNA sequence: TGTGCCAGCAGGTCGACAGGGGCTAACTATGGCTACACCTTC. Translated, it gives CASRSTGANYGYTF.

The chain uses TRBV14 and TRBJ2-2; either TRBD1 or TRBD2 may supply D (5 bases each). The V and J ends lost 4 bases and 7 bases respectively, with 13 bases between them. The CDR3 loop spans 14 amino acids. Germline CDR1 and CDR2: SGHDN and FVKESK. This CDR3 is CASSRNWGNGELFF. Written as DNA, the CDR3 is TGTGCCAGCAGCCGAAACTGGGGGAACGGGGAGCTGTTTTTT.

The V call is TRBV5-1, the J call TRBJ1-1; perhaps TRBD1 as D (5 bases). Germline V gene lookup returns CDR1 SGHRS and CDR2 YFSETQ. The CDR3 runs 16 residues. V was shortened by 0 bases and J by 1 base, with 13 bases between the two germline ends. CDR3 residues: CASSLEVGQQNTEAFF. The CDR3 DNA follows: TGCGCCAGCAGCTTGGAGGTGGGGCAGCAGAACACTGAAGCTTTCTTT. The complete variable domain, with remaining parts taken from reference TRBV5-1 and TRBJ1-1, reads KAGVTQTPRYLIKTRGQQVTLSCSPISGHRSVSWYQQTPGQGLQFLFEYFSETQRNKGNFPGRFSGRQFSNSRSEMNVSTLELGDSALYLCASSLEVGQQNTEAFFGQGTRLTVV.

The V and J genes are TRBV19 and TRBJ1-5; no clear D gene. The germline V gene encodes CDR1 LNHDA and CDR2 SQIVND (reference sequence). The CDR3 covers 14 residues. Deletions cut 5 bases from V and 1 base from J, with 9 bases between. CDR3 in DNA: TGTGCCAGTAGTCTGGACGGCAGCAATCAGCCCCAGCATTTT. Protein sequence: CASSLDGSNQPQHF. The variable domain in full, with the rest retrieved from reference TRBV19 and TRBJ1-5, is DGGITQSPKYLFRKEGQNVTLSCEQNLNHDAMYWYRQDPGQGLRLIYYSQIVNDFQKGDIAEGYSVSREKKESFPLTVTSAQKNPTAFYLCASSLDGSNQPQHFGDGTRLSIL.

This clone has only one observation. The chain has TRBV19 and TRBJ1-2; D remains unclear. The CDR3 is made up of 14 amino acids. Between the trimmed V and J ends, which lost 1 base and 0 bases, there was a span of 6 bases. CDR1 and CDR2 from the germline V gene are LNHDA and SQIVND (reference sequence). The CDR3 protein is CASSIVSANYGYTF. In DNA form, the CDR3 reads TGTGCCAGTAGTATAGTTTCGGCTAACTATGGCTACACCTTC.

This chain uses TRBV6-5 with TRBJ1-2; D gene unclear. CDR1 and CDR2 (germline): MNHEY, SVGAGI. The CDR3 sequence is 13 residues long. Trimming shortened V by 0 bases and J by 7 bases, and 9 bases separated the two germline ends. CDR3 in amino acids: CASSYSGFTGYTF. The DNA of the CDR3 is TGTGCCAGCAGTTACTCGGGGTTTACTGGCTACACCTTC.

The chain couples TRBV9 to TRBJ2-2, with a possible D match to TRBD1 (5 bases). This CDR3 is 16 amino acids long. The germline CDR1 and CDR2 sequences are SGDLS and YYNGEE. V lost 0 bases and J lost 7, with 16 bases in between. The chain's CDR3 is CASSVATTDMGGELFF. DNA for the CDR3: TGTGCCAGCAGCGTAGCTACGACGGACATGGGCGGGGAGCTGTTTTTT.

In DNA, the CDR3 is TGTGCCAGCAGTGAGGGGGGCGGCACTGAAGCTTTCTTT. It is translated as CASSEGGGTEAFF. The chain is built from TRBV6-4 and TRBJ1-1, with D possibly TRBD1 on 6 matching bases. The CDR3 covers 13 residues. V lost 3 bases to trimming and J lost 4 bases, with 9 bases between them. Germline lookup yields CDR1 MRHNA and CDR2 SNTAGT.

The rearrangement links TRBV5-1 to TRBJ1-2; 8 nucleotides match TRBD1. The CDR3 sequence is 15 residues long. Germline V gene sequence: CDR1 SGHRS, CDR2 YFSETQ. J gave up 2 bases and V 3 bases, and 6 bases lay outside the gene matches. The CDR3 nucleotides read TGCGCCAGCAGCTCAGGGGGACAGGCCAACTATGGCTACACCTTC. Residues: CASSSGGQANYGYTF. Complete variable domain (other parts from reference TRBV5-1 and TRBJ1-2): KAGVTQTPRYLIKTRGQQVTLSCSPISGHRSVSWYQQTPGQGLQFLFEYFSETQRNKGNFPGRFSGRQFSNSRSEMNVSTLELGDSALYLCASSSGGQANYGYTFGSGTRLTVV.

The genes are TRBV18 and TRBJ1-2; 7 positions match TRBD1. CDR1 is KGHSH and CDR2 is LQKENI in the germline V gene. The CDR3 runs to 15 residues. Trimming cost V 3 bases and J 0 bases; bases outside gene matches: 4. The CDR3 sequence is CASSPRDSSNYGYTF. In nucleotides, the CDR3 is TGTGCCAGCTCACCCAGGGACAGCTCTAACTATGGCTACACCTTC.

V and J are TRBV28 and TRBJ1-1; 7 bases line up with TRBD1. There are 12 residues in the CDR3. The germline gives CDR1 MDHEN, CDR2 SYDVKM. Unmatched junction bases numbered 8, after V lost 5 bases and J lost 11 bases. This chain's CDR3 is CASSTGAPGAFF. The CDR3 nucleotides read TGTGCCAGCAGTACAGGGGCCCCTGGGGCTTTCTTT.

The chain combines TRBV5-4 with TRBJ1-5; D unclear. The ends were cut back, 0 bases at V and 5 bases at J, with 6 bases in the middle. CDR3 size: 13 residues. CDR1 SGHNT and CDR2 YYREEE come from the germline V gene (reference sequence). CDR3 DNA: TGTGCCAGCAGCTTGGACAGCCATCAGCCCCAGCATTTT. It translates to CASSLDSHQPQHF.

V usage is TRBV5-8 and J usage is TRBJ2-2, with D perhaps assigned TRBD1 or TRBD2 (7 bases each). With 4 bases removed from V and 6 bases from J, the gap between germline ends came to 19 bases. The germline gives CDR1 SGHTS, CDR2 YDEGEE. The CDR3 length is 16 residues. This CDR3 is CASSAGHQGGSGELFF. The CDR3 nucleotides read TGTGCCAGCAGCGCAGGTCATCAGGGGGGGTCCGGGGAGCTGTTTTTT. The entire variable domain, with the rest obtained from reference TRBV5-8 and TRBJ2-2, is as follows: EAGVTQSPTHLIKTRGQQATLRCSPISGHTSVYWYQQALGLGLQFLLWYDEGEERNRGNFPPRFSGRQFPNYSSELNVNALELEDSALYLCASSAGHQGGSGELFFGEGSRLTVL.

This chain uses TRBV28 with TRBJ2-1, with TRBD2 matching over 13 bases. The CDR3 is 16 amino acids. J was trimmed by 7 bases and V by 5 bases; bases with no gene match: 8. Per germline, CDR1 MDHEN and CDR2 SYDVKM. The CDR3 region is CASSIGLAGVANEQFF. The CDR3 nucleotides read TGTGCCAGCAGTATTGGACTAGCGGGGGTTGCGAATGAGCAGTTCTTC. Drawing the rest from reference TRBV28 and TRBJ2-1, the complete variable domain is DVKVTQSSRYLVKRTGEKVFLECVQDMDHENMFWYRQDPGLGLRLIYFSYDVKMKEKGDIPEGYSVSREKKERFSLILESASTNQTSMYLCASSIGLAGVANEQFFGPGTRLTVL.

This chain uses TRBV28 with TRBJ2-7; 16 positions match TRBD2. The CDR3 loop spans 15 amino acids. Germline CDR1 is MDHEN and CDR2 is SYDVKM. The ends lost 5 bases at V and 8 bases at J; junction bases unmatched: 6. CDR3 sequence (DNA): TGTGCCAGCAGTCCGGGACTAGCGGGGGGGCATCAGCAGTACGTC. Its protein is CASSPGLAGGHQQYV.

Only one count was recorded for this clone. The rearrangement joins TRBV7-9 to TRBJ1-5; D remains unclear. The CDR3 runs 14 residues. V gave up 5 bases and J gave up 3 bases, with 11 bases separating them. Per germline, CDR1 SEHNR and CDR2 FQNEAQ (reference sequence). The CDR3 protein is CASSPGSLNQPQHF. CDR3 bases: TGTGCCAGCAGCCCGGGCTCCCTCAATCAGCCCCAGCATTTT.

The rearrangement uses TRBV15 and TRBJ1-1; D remains unclear. Per the germline V gene, CDR1 is LNHNV and CDR2 is YYDKDF (reference sequence). The CDR3 sequence is 16 residues long. The V end was cut by 0 bases, the J end by 2 bases, with 13 bases between. The CDR3 nucleotides read TGTGCCACCAGCAGAGACCTAATAACCCTCAACACTGAAGCTTTCTTT. Translating gives CATSRDLITLNTEAFF.

V gene TRBV5-6 combines with J gene TRBJ1-1, with D unclear. This CDR3 contains 14 residues. The germline V gene has CDR1 SGHDT and CDR2 YYEEEE. V dropped 0 bases and J dropped 6 bases, with 12 bases sitting between them. The CDR3 DNA reads TGTGCCAGCAGCTTGGCCCAGGATACCCCTGAAGCTTTCTTT. As protein: CASSLAQDTPEAFF.

The rearrangement uses TRBV5-1 and TRBJ1-4; D is undetermined. Germline CDR1 and CDR2: SGHRS and YFSETQ. The ends were cut back, 0 bases at V and 0 bases at J, with 12 bases in the middle. The CDR3 consists of 17 residues. CDR3 in DNA: TGCGCCAGCAGCTTGGGCCGTACACGTGCAACTAATGAAAAACTGTTTTTT. Protein sequence: CASSLGRTRATNEKLFF.

V and J are TRBV10-3 and TRBJ2-5, with TRBD1 matching 7 bases. With 6 bases clipped from V and 2 bases from J, the junction kept 6 bases outside the gene matches. The CDR3 runs 14 residues. Germline CDR1 is ENHRY and CDR2 is SYGVKD. CDR3 coding DNA: TGTGCCATCAGACCCGGGACAGCACAAGAGACCCAGTACTTC. This translates into CAIRPGTAQETQYF.

The chain links TRBV4-1 to TRBJ2-3, with D tentatively TRBD1 (6 bases). This CDR3 region has 14 residues. The germline V and J ends were trimmed by 0 bases and 13 bases, with 17 bases remaining between them. CDR1 is MGHRA, CDR2 YSYEKL, per germline. DNA of the CDR3: TGCGCCAGCAGCCAAGATGGAGCCCGGGACAAGGAGTATTTT. It specifies CASSQDGARDKEYF.

The chain is built from TRBV7-9 and TRBJ1-2; D remains ambiguous. The CDR3 is 15 residues long. With 5 bases removed from V and 8 bases from J, the gap between germline ends came to 21 bases. The germline V gene has CDR1 SEHNR and CDR2 FQNEAQ (reference sequence). The CDR3 region is CASSLRLGSGQGYTF. Here the CDR3 DNA reads TGTGCCAGCAGCCTCCGTCTCGGGTCCGGGCAAGGCTACACCTTC.

The V gene is TRBV7-9, the J gene TRBJ2-3; D could derive from TRBD1 or TRBD2 (6 bases each). The CDR3 is 14 residues long. Germline V gene data show CDR1 as SEHNR and CDR2 as FQNEAQ (reference sequence). V lost 3 bases and J 2 bases, leaving 9 bases between the germline ends. The chain's CDR3 is CASSLRDNTDTQYF. The CDR3 DNA sequence: TGTGCCAGCAGCTTGCGGGACAACACAGATACGCAGTATTTT.

The chain combines TRBV28 with TRBJ1-3; D is possibly TRBD1 (6 bases). The CDR3 length is 13 residues. CDR1 is MDHEN and CDR2 is SYDVKM in the germline V gene. Trimming removed 6 bases at V and 3 bases at J, with 9 bases between. CDR3 bases: TGTGCCAGCAGGAGAGGGGGTGGAAACACCATATATTTT. It codes for CASRRGGGNTIYF.

This chain links TRBV2 with TRBJ1-5; the D gene is possibly TRBD1 (5 bases). CDR3 length: 15 amino acids. The V and J ends lost 0 bases and 7 bases respectively, with 13 bases between them. Germline-derived CDR1 and CDR2 are SNHLY and FYNNEI. The CDR3 DNA reads TGTGCCAGCAGTGAAGCGCTTGGGGGGAGCCAGCCCCAGCATTTT. Protein product: CASSEALGGSQPQHF.

The genes are TRBV11-2 and TRBJ1-2, with 7 bases aligning to TRBD1. Trimming took 4 bases from V and 5 from J; bases not matched to a gene: 7. The CDR3 is made up of 14 amino acids. The V gene's germline CDR1 is SGHAT and CDR2 FQNNGV. Here the CDR3 DNA reads TGTGCCAGCAGCTCCCGACAGGGCTCTTATGGCTACACCTTC. Residues: CASSSRQGSYGYTF. Using reference TRBV11-2 and TRBJ1-2 for the parts outside the CDR3, the full variable domain is EAGVAQSPRYKIIEKRQSVAFWCNPISGHATLYWYQQILGQGPKLLIQFQNNGVVDDSQLPKDRFSAERLKGVDSTLKIQPAKLEDSAVYLCASSSRQGSYGYTFGSGTRLTVV.